The T cell receptor (beta chain) under discussion was sequenced for a study of T cell responses to AZD1222 COVID-19 vaccine. This clone is judged medium-sized. The antigen remains undetermined. Repertoires were generated with immunoSEQ multiplex PCR, while TCRdb's copy carries only in-frame clones and drops some. The top ten clones hold under 4% of a sample with 95,000 to 150,000 clones, 85% to 90% of them seen once. V was cut by 4 bases and J by 7 bases, with 13 bases left in between. This CDR3 has 13 amino acids. From germline, CDR1 is MDHEN and CDR2 SYDVKM. General observations from the study: In all cases, repertoires were sampled only after the peak T cell response. Nearly half of spike-specific TCRs reportedly target variant regions that are unmutated in the B.1.351 and B.1.1.7 variants. Recipients of two AZD1222 doses showed rising Spike-specific TCR breadth and depth. Donors, mostly white British, included more females; clonal diversity was possibly underestimated.

This chain links TRBV28 with TRBJ1-2; a weak D match, TRBD1 (6 bases). The clonotype comes from an adult in good health. The material was peripheral blood, obtained on day 0 of AZD1222 vaccination. Here the CDR3 DNA reads TGTGCCAGCAGTTCTACAGGGAAAGCTGGCTACACCTTC. This translates into CASSSTGKAGYTF.